A selection of T cell receptor beta chains follows, all from one sample in a study of technical replicates of blood from a few donors. The data were produced by immunoSEQ multiplex PCR, yet TCRdb's version contains in-frame clones alone and is incomplete. This table has some 90,000 clones, 85% to 95% appearing once. Sequencing input: T cells isolated from PBMCs. Every receptor here comes from a human donor in good health. Both conserved end residues are part of each CDR3. Each record gives: J gene, V gene, D gene, CDR3 length, clone size, CDR3 protein, CDR3 DNA. A D gene is named only where the DNA matches it firmly. Part of the rows lack a size; the others show once, few, many or a class for expanded clones.

j_call: TRBJ2-1
v_call: TRBV15
d_call: TRBD2
cdr3_length: 14
clone_size: .
cdr3_aa: CATSFIAGFNEQFF
cdr3_nt: TGTGCCACCAGCTTTATAGCGGGCTTCAATGAGCAGTTCTTC

j_call: TRBJ2-4
v_call: TRBV6-5
d_call: TRBD2
cdr3_length: 16
clone_size: .
cdr3_aa: CASSYSKGAGIDIQYF
cdr3_nt: TGTGCCAGCAGTTACTCGAAGGGAGCGGGAATCGACATTCAGTACTTC

j_call: TRBJ1-2
v_call: TRBV7-8
d_call: TRBD1
cdr3_length: 13
clone_size: .
cdr3_aa: CASSAGQGYDYTF
cdr3_nt: TGTGCCAGCAGCGCGGGACAGGGGTATGACTACACCTTC

j_call: TRBJ2-1
v_call: TRBV7-3
d_call: TRBD2
cdr3_length: 16
clone_size: .
cdr3_aa: CASSSTSGRVSNEQFF
cdr3_nt: TGTGCCAGCAGCTCTACTAGCGGGAGGGTCAGCAATGAGCAGTTCTTC

j_call: TRBJ2-1
v_call: TRBV19
d_call: TRBD2
cdr3_length: 12
clone_size: .
cdr3_aa: CASSFLAGEQFF
cdr3_nt: TGTGCCAGTAGTTTTCTAGCGGGTGAGCAGTTCTTC

j_call: TRBJ2-5
v_call: TRBV29-1
d_call: TRBD2
cdr3_length: 16
clone_size: .
cdr3_aa: CSVEDLLAGEEETQYF
cdr3_nt: TGCAGCGTTGAAGATCTCCTAGCGGGAGAGGAGGAGACCCAGTACTTC

j_call: TRBJ2-5
v_call: TRBV25-1
d_call: .
cdr3_length: 14
clone_size: .
cdr3_aa: CASSEEETEETQYF
cdr3_nt: TGTGCCAGCAGTGAAGAGGAGACTGAAGAGACCCAGTACTTC

j_call: TRBJ1-2
v_call: TRBV7-2
d_call: TRBD1
cdr3_length: 16
clone_size: once
cdr3_aa: CASSSGQGLSNYGYTF
cdr3_nt: TGTGCCAGCAGCTCGGGACAGGGCCTTTCTAACTATGGCTACACCTTC

j_call: TRBJ1-5
v_call: TRBV12-5
d_call: .
cdr3_length: 13
clone_size: .
cdr3_aa: CASGEDSVRPQHF
cdr3_nt: TGTGCTAGTGGTGAGGACAGTGTCCGACCCCAGCATTTT

j_call: TRBJ2-1
v_call: TRBV27
d_call: .
cdr3_length: 16
clone_size: .
cdr3_aa: CASSLSVLLANNEQFF
cdr3_nt: TGTGCCAGCAGTTTATCGGTCCTCCTAGCGAACAATGAGCAGTTCTTC

j_call: TRBJ2-7
v_call: TRBV10-3
d_call: .
cdr3_length: 14
clone_size: .
cdr3_aa: CAISYDTFPYEQYF
cdr3_nt: TGTGCCATCAGCTACGACACTTTTCCCTACGAGCAGTACTTC

j_call: TRBJ2-7
v_call: TRBV9
d_call: TRBD2
cdr3_length: 15
clone_size: .
cdr3_aa: CASSFGLAGVNEQYF
cdr3_nt: TGTGCCAGCAGCTTCGGACTAGCGGGAGTAAACGAGCAGTACTTC

j_call: TRBJ2-1
v_call: TRBV11-2
d_call: TRBD2
cdr3_length: 17
clone_size: .
cdr3_aa: CASSLASSGRQYNEQFF
cdr3_nt: TGTGCCAGCAGCTTAGCTTCCAGCGGGAGACAGTACAATGAGCAGTTCTTC

j_call: TRBJ1-3
v_call: TRBV19
d_call: TRBD1
cdr3_length: 12
clone_size: .
cdr3_aa: CAVEGQGNTIYF
cdr3_nt: TGTGCCGTAGAGGGACAGGGAAACACCATATATTTT

j_call: TRBJ1-1
v_call: TRBV11-2
d_call: .
cdr3_length: 13
clone_size: .
cdr3_aa: CASSRDINTEAFF
cdr3_nt: TGTGCCAGCAGCCGAGACATAAACACTGAAGCTTTCTTT